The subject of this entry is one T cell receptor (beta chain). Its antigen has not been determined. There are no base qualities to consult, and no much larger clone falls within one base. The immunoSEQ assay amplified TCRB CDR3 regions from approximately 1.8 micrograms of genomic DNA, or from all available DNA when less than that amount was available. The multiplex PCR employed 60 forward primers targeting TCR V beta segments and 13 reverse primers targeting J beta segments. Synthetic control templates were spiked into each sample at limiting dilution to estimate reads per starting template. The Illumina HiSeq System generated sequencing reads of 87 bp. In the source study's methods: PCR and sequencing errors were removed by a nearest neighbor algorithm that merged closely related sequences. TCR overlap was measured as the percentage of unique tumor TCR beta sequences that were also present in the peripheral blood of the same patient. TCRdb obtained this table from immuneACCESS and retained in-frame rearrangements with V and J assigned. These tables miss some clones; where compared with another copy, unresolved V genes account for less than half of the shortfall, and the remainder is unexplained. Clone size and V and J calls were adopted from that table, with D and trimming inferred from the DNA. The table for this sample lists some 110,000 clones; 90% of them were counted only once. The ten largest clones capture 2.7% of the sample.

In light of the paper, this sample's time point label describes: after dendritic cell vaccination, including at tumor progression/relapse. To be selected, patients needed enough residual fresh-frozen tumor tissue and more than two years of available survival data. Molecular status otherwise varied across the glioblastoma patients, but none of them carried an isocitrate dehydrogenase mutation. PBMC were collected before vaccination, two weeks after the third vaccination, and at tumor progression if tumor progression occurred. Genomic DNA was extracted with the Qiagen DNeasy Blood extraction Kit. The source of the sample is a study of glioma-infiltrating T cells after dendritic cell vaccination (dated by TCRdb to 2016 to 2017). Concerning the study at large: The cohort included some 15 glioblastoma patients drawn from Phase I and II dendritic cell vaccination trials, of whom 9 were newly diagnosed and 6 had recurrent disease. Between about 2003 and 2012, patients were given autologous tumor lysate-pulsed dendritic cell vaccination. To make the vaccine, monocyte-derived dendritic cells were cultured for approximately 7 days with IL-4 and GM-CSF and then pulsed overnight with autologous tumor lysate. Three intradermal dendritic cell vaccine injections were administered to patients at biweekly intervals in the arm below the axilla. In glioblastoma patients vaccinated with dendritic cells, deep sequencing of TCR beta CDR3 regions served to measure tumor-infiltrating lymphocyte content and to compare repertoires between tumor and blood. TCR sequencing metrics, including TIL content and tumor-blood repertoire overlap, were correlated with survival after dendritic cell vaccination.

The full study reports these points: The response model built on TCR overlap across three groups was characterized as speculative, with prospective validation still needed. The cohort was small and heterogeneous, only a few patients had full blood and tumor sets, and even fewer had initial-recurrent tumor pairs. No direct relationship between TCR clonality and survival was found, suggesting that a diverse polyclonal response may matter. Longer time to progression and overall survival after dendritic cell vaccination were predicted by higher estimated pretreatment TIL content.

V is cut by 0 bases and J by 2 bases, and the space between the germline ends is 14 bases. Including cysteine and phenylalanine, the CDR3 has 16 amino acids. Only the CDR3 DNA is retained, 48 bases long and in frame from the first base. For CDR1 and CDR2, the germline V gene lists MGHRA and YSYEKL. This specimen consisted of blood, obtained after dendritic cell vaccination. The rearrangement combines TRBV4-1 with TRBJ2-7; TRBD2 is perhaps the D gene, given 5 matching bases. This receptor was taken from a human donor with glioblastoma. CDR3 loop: CASSQERAVGAYEQYF. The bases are TGCGCCAGCAGCCAAGAGAGGGCTGTTGGGGCCTACGAGCAGTACTTC.